Shown below are 26 T cell receptor beta chains from a single sample sequenced in a study of T-cell memory formation after mild COVID-19. TCRdb re-derived calls from the 5' RACE reads in MiXCR, one entry per CDR3 protein. The sample yields more than 300,000 distinct CDR3 sequences, about 13% seen once. The sequenced material came from PBMCs or a T cell subset sorted from them (not recorded which). The receptors here all came from a man aged 18-30 years who had mild COVID-19 (a few samples of this study predate the infection). Cell type and time point are not known.

This clonotype showed up just a few times. This chain joins TRBV4-1 and TRBJ2-5; no definite D call. This CDR3 is built from 14 residues. The V and J ends lost 4 bases and 0 bases respectively, with 9 bases between them. Germline values: CDR1 MGHRA, CDR2 YSYEKL. CDR3 sequence reads: CASSRRLYQETQYF. In nucleotides, the CDR3 is TGCGCCAGCAGCCGACGTCTGTACCAAGAGACCCAGTACTTC.

This clonotype was counted only a few times. V is TRBV9 and J is TRBJ1-1; D remains unclear. The V gene lost 1 base and the J gene lost 1 base, with 8 bases spanning the gap. CDR3 length: 14 amino acids. Germline CDR1 is SGDLS and CDR2 is YYNGEE. CDR3 in amino acids: CASSVTSRNTEAFF. The CDR3 DNA is TGTGCCAGCAGCGTAACGTCTCGGAACACTGAAGCTTTCTTT.

V gene TRBV20-1 combines with J gene TRBJ2-7; the match to TRBD1 covers 7 bases. The CDR3 consists of 13 residues. The J segment lost 4 bases and the V segment lost 6 bases, leaving 9 bases of the junction unmatched. The V gene's germline CDR1 is DFQATT and CDR2 SNEGSKA (reference sequence). The CDR3 loop reads CSARDRRGYEQYV. The CDR3 nucleotides read TGCAGTGCCCGGGACAGAAGAGGATACGAGCAGTACGTC.

Only a few counts were recorded for this clonotype. This chain uses TRBV19 with TRBJ1-1; D call uncertain. The germline gives CDR1 LNHDA, CDR2 SQIVND (reference sequence). V was pared by 8 bases and J by 8 bases, with 12 bases between. This CDR3 is 11 amino acids long. This CDR3 reads CASRQEPEAFF. CDR3 DNA: TGTGCCAGTCGGCAGGAGCCCGAAGCTTTCTTT.

CDR3 nucleotide sequence: TGTGCCAGCAGCTCCAGACAGGACCATGAAGCTTTCTTT. This codes for CASSSRQDHEAFF. V and J are TRBV11-3 and TRBJ1-1; perhaps TRBD1 as D (6 bases). The length of the CDR3 is 13 residues. Germline CDR1 SGHNT, CDR2 YENEEA. V lost 4 bases and J 7 bases, leaving 13 bases between the germline ends.

This clonotype showed up many times. The chain is built from TRBV7-6 and TRBJ2-5, with 10 bases fitting TRBD1. The CDR3 is 14 residues long. The V segment lost 4 bases and the J segment 2 bases; nucleotides outside the gene matches: 1. CDR1 is SGHVS, CDR2 FNYEAQ, per germline. Here the CDR3 DNA reads TGTGCCAGCAGCTGGACAGGGGGTCAAGAGACCCAGTACTTC. This encodes CASSWTGGQETQYF.

This clonotype was seen only a few times. CDR3 sequence (DNA): TGTGCCAGGGGAGTGGGAGAAGAAGCTTTCTTT. Translation: CARGVGEEAFF. This chain links TRBV2 with TRBJ1-1; D gene unclear. V was trimmed by 9 bases and J by 8 bases, leaving 13 bases between them. CDR3 length: 11 residues. Germline CDR1 and CDR2: SNHLY and FYNNEI.

This clonotype has more than one count but fewer than ten. The chain joins TRBV4-1 to TRBJ2-3; no clear D. CDR1 and CDR2 (germline): MGHRA, YSYEKL. The CDR3 runs 15 residues. Trimming pared 1 base from V and 1 base from J, leaving 9 bases between. CDR3 nucleotide sequence: TGCGCCAGCAGCCAAGGGCAGAAGGGCACAGATACGCAGTATTTT. Translating gives CASSQGQKGTDTQYF.

This clonotype was recorded many times. V and J are TRBV7-3 and TRBJ2-6, with 10 bases fitting TRBD1. The V gene's germline CDR1 is SGHTA and CDR2 FQGTGA. The CDR3 is 18 residues long. V lost 5 bases to trimming and J lost 2 bases; unmatched junction nucleotides: 9. The CDR3 nucleotides read TGTGCCAGCAGCCCGCGACAGGGGGCAGGAACTGGGGCCAACGTCCTGACTTTC. Amino acids: CASSPRQGAGTGANVLTF. Filled out from reference TRBV7-3 and TRBJ2-6, the complete variable domain reads GAGVSQTPSNKVTEKGKYVELRCDPISGHTALYWYRQSLGQGPEFLIYFQGTGAADDSGLPNDRFFAVRPEGSVSTLKIQRTERGDSAVYLCASSPRQGAGTGANVLTFGAGSRLTVL.

The V gene is TRBV29-1, the J gene TRBJ2-3; D is possibly TRBD1 (7 bases). Trimming removed 6 bases at V and 2 bases at J, with 12 bases between. The CDR3 extends over 13 amino acids. Germline V gives CDR1 SQVTM, CDR2 ANQGSEA. The CDR3 spells CSVAGGNTDTQYF. Written as DNA, the CDR3 is TGCAGCGTGGCAGGGGGGAACACAGATACGCAGTATTTT.

This clonotype showed up just a few times. The J gene is TRBJ2-1, the V gene TRBV6-6; D unclear. Trimming removed 0 bases from V and 8 bases from J, with 8 bases in between. Per germline, CDR1 MNHNY and CDR2 SVGAGI (reference sequence). The CDR3 length is 13 residues. CDR3 sequence reads: CASSYSDWDEQFF. CDR3 DNA sequence: TGTGCCAGCAGTTACTCTGACTGGGATGAGCAGTTCTTC.

Turning to this clonotype: This may stem from a read error, because a much larger clone lies one nucleotide away. DNA of the CDR3: TGCGCCAGCAGCTACGGGACTTACTCCTACAATGAGCAGTTCTTC. Residues: CASSYGTYSYNEQFF. This chain uses TRBV5-1 with TRBJ2-1; possibly TRBD2 for D (6 bases). Germline lookup yields CDR1 SGHRS and CDR2 YFSETQ. CDR3 size: 15 residues. The V end lost 3 bases, the J end lost 0 bases, and 10 bases lay between the germline ends.

Ten or more counts support this clonotype. The gene calls are TRBV10-3 and TRBJ2-5, with TRBD2 identical over 8 bases. The germline gives CDR1 ENHRY, CDR2 SYGVKD. Trimming at V came to 10 bases and at J to 1 base, leaving 11 bases not matched to a gene. The CDR3 is 15 amino acids. CDR3 nucleotides: TGTGCCACCAGAGGGGCTAGCGGGCCCCAAGAGACCCAGTACTTC. It yields the protein CATRGASGPQETQYF.

The sample holds a few counts of this clonotype. The chain has TRBV6-5 and TRBJ2-7, with D maybe TRBD2 (5 bases). The CDR3 consists of 15 residues. Looked up from germline, CDR1 is MNHEY and CDR2 is SVGAGI. V was cut by 7 bases and J by 0 bases, with 16 bases left in between. CDR3: CASKPSRGTSYEQYF. The CDR3, as DNA: TGTGCCAGCAAACCGTCCCGGGGTACCTCCTACGAGCAGTACTTC.

The CDR3 nucleotides are TGCGCCAGCAGCCGGGACTTGAGCTCCTACGAGCAGTACTTC. Residues: CASSRDLSSYEQYF. The V gene is TRBV4-1, the J gene TRBJ2-7; possible D gene TRBD2, 6 bases. This CDR3 comprises 14 residues. The germline CDR1 and CDR2 sequences are MGHRA and YSYEKL. V lost 4 bases and J 0 bases, leaving 10 bases between the germline ends.

This clonotype was counted between two and nine times. V and J are TRBV2 and TRBJ2-7; D gene ambiguous. Deletions cut 0 bases from V and 10 bases from J, with 13 bases between. CDR1 and CDR2 from the germline V gene are SNHLY and FYNNEI. This CDR3 is built from 13 residues. The CDR3 bases are TGTGCCAGCAGTGAAGCGGGATTTGACAAACAGTACTTC. This gives the protein CASSEAGFDKQYF.

Written as DNA, the CDR3 is TGCGCCAGCAGCCCCCACCAGGGAGGAACCTACGAGCAGTACTTC. Translated: CASSPHQGGTYEQYF. J is TRBJ2-7 and V is TRBV4-3; the D gene is possibly TRBD2 (6 bases). V lost 4 bases and J 2 bases, leaving 15 bases between the germline ends. Germline V gene sequence: CDR1 LGHNA, CDR2 YSLEER. This CDR3 region has 15 residues.

This clonotype occurred a few times. V is TRBV5-4 and J is TRBJ2-7, with 7 nucleotides matching TRBD2. V was pared by 0 bases and J by 0 bases, with 6 bases of the junction left unmatched. The CDR3 is 16 residues long. Germline V lookup: CDR1 SGHNT, CDR2 YYREEE (reference sequence). Here the CDR3 DNA reads TGTGCCAGCAGCTTGGGGGGGGACTACAGCTCCTACGAGCAGTACGTC. Translated, it gives CASSLGGDYSSYEQYV.

A note on this clonotype: The junction departs from the called germline gene at one end, perhaps through a read error. V and J are TRBV6-2 or TRBV6-3 and TRBJ1-1; maybe TRBD1 (5 bases). This CDR3 region has 13 residues. Germline-derived CDR1 and CDR2 are MNHEY and SVGEGT. The CDR3 is CASRAFLGGEALF. In DNA form, the CDR3 reads TGTGCCTCCCGGGCTTTTTTGGGGGGTGAAGCTTTATTT.

The rearrangement links TRBV7-8 to TRBJ1-2; possibly TRBD1 for D (5 bases). Deletions cut 4 bases from V and 4 bases from J, with 10 bases between. CDR1 is SGHVS and CDR2 is FQNEAQ in the germline V gene. The length of the CDR3 is 13 residues. The CDR3 is CASSSGRGYGYTF. CDR3 DNA sequence: TGTGCCAGCAGCTCGGGGAGGGGCTATGGCTACACCTTC.

In its sample, this clonotype was seen a few times. The rearrangement uses TRBV4-3 and TRBJ1-2; D is unclear. This CDR3 is 16 amino acids long. CDR1 is LGHNA and CDR2 is YSLEER in the germline V gene. V was trimmed by 2 bases and J by 0 bases, leaving 13 bases between them. The CDR3 bases are TGCGCCAGCAGCCAACGGCAGGCGATAACTAACTATGGCTACACCTTC. It codes for CASSQRQAITNYGYTF.

DNA of the CDR3: TGTGCCAGCAGCTTGCCCGACAGGGAGGATACGCAGTATTTT. Its translation: CASSLPDREDTQYF. V usage is TRBV5-4 and J usage is TRBJ2-3, with TRBD1 matching 7 bases. V dropped 1 base and J dropped 6; count of bases not matched to a gene: 5. Germline lookup yields CDR1 SGHNT and CDR2 YYREEE (reference sequence). The length of the CDR3 is 14 residues. Full variable domain (remainder filled in from reference TRBV5-4 and TRBJ2-3): ETGVTQSPTHLIKTRGQQVTLRCSSQSGHNTVSWYQQALGQGPQFIFQYYREEENGRGNFPPRFSGLQFPNYSSELNVNALELDDSALYLCASSLPDREDTQYFGPGTRLTVL.

This clonotype has more than one count but fewer than ten. The chain recombines TRBV11-2 with TRBJ1-6; D unclear. CDR3 size: 14 residues. Germline loops: CDR1 SGHAT, CDR2 FQNNGV. Trimming cost V 5 bases and J 11 bases, with 16 bases left between them. CDR3 DNA sequence: TGTGCCAGCAGCCCGAACCCGCTGGGAGCACCCCTCCACTTT. Its translation is CASSPNPLGAPLHF.

The genes are TRBV2 and TRBJ1-2; 8 bases fit TRBD1. The J segment lost 4 bases and the V segment lost 6 bases, leaving 1 base of the junction unmatched. There are 12 residues in the CDR3. The germline V gene has CDR1 SNHLY and CDR2 FYNNEI. The CDR3 loop reads CASSGQGYGYTF. CDR3 in DNA: TGTGCCAGCAGCGGACAGGGCTATGGCTACACCTTC.

This clonotype was counted only a few times. This chain connects TRBV5-1 to TRBJ1-2; D is possibly TRBD1 (6 bases). This CDR3 has 14 residues. The germline V gene encodes CDR1 SGHRS and CDR2 YFSETQ. Deletions cut 4 bases from V and 4 bases from J, with 14 bases between. CDR3: CASSEQGPIYGYTF. In DNA form, the CDR3 reads TGCGCCAGCAGCGAACAGGGCCCGATCTATGGCTACACCTTC.

Turning to this clonotype: This sequence may be a read error, since a much larger clone differs from it by one base. CDR3 nucleotides: TGCAGTGCTAGCCCGGGACTGGGAGGAGTCGAGCAGTACTTC. This encodes CSASPGLGGVEQYF. V is TRBV20-1 and J is TRBJ2-7; perhaps TRBD2 as D (6 bases). There are 14 residues in the CDR3. V lost 3 bases, J lost 6 bases, and 18 bases lay in between. Germline CDR1 and CDR2: DFQATT and SNEGSKA (reference sequence).